Below, 11 T cell receptor beta chains from the same sample are listed, as sequenced in a study of blood T cell repertoires in COVID-19. The table came from immunoSEQ multiplex PCR; TCRdb's copy has only in-frame clones and leaves some out. This table has some 200,000 clones, about 87% appearing once. The sequencing input was PBMCs or T cells enriched from blood (not recorded which). These receptor sequences come from a woman in her twenties or thirties who had recovered from COVID-19.

V usage is TRBV5-1 and J usage is TRBJ2-6, with D unclear. In germline, CDR1 is SGHRS, CDR2 YFSETQ. V was pared by 0 bases and J by 3 bases, with 10 bases between. This CDR3 contains 16 residues. The CDR3 loop reads CASSLARVNGANVLTF. CDR3 nucleotide sequence: TGCGCCAGCAGCTTGGCCCGGGTGAATGGGGCCAACGTCCTGACTTTC.

The rearrangement joins TRBV7-6 to TRBJ2-2; weak D call: TRBD2 (5 bases). V dropped 1 base and J dropped 8 bases, with 11 bases sitting between them. Germline values: CDR1 SGHVS, CDR2 FNYEAQ. CDR3 size: 14 residues. In DNA, the CDR3 is TGTGCCAGCAGCTTAGGCCACGGGGTAGGGGAGCTGTTTTTT. Protein product: CASSLGHGVGELFF.

The chain couples TRBV4-1 to TRBJ2-1; 11 nucleotides match TRBD2. Germline V CDR1 and CDR2: MGHRA, YSYEKL. V shed 3 bases, J shed 2 bases, and the junction held 6 bases outside the gene matches. The CDR3 consists of 17 residues. CDR3 residues: CASSHQLAGVPYNEQFF. In nucleotides, the CDR3 is TGCGCCAGCAGCCATCAACTAGCGGGAGTTCCCTACAATGAGCAGTTCTTC.

The chain recombines TRBV19 with TRBJ1-1; possible D gene TRBD1, 5 bases. V shed 2 bases and J shed 1 base, with 14 bases lying between them. Germline values: CDR1 LNHDA, CDR2 SQIVND (reference sequence). The length of the CDR3 is 16 residues. CDR3 amino acids: CASSISGGAANTEAFF. The CDR3 DNA follows: TGTGCCAGTAGTATAAGTGGTGGGGCCGCGAACACTGAAGCTTTCTTT.

The rearrangement links TRBV10-3 to TRBJ1-6; D call uncertain. Trimming took off 5 bases at V and 6 bases at J, with 8 bases between the two ends. Germline values: CDR1 ENHRY, CDR2 SYGVKD. The CDR3 is 13 residues long. This chain's CDR3 is CAISREVNSPLHF. The CDR3 nucleotides read TGTGCCATCAGTAGGGAGGTTAATTCACCCCTCCACTTT.

The V gene is TRBV5-8, the J gene TRBJ1-2; D perhaps matches TRBD1 (6 bases). The V and J ends lost 1 base and 4 bases respectively, with 20 bases between them. The CDR3 length is 17 residues. CDR1 SGHTS and CDR2 YDEGEE come from the germline V gene. The CDR3 DNA sequence: TGTGCCAGCAGCTTGCTGCCGGGACACCTCTCCCTCTATGGCTACACCTTC. As protein: CASSLLPGHLSLYGYTF.

V gene TRBV6-1 combines with J gene TRBJ1-4; D is uncertain. V was shortened by 2 bases and J by 8 bases, with 6 bases between the two germline ends. CDR3 size: 12 residues. From germline, CDR1 is MNHNS and CDR2 SASEGT. The CDR3 coding sequence is TGTGCCAGCAGTGAATCCAGGGAAAAACTGTTTTTT. Protein: CASSESREKLFF.

This chain links TRBV6-2 or TRBV6-3 with TRBJ1-2; 7 bases line up with TRBD1. This CDR3 has 13 residues. Looked up from germline, CDR1 is MNHEY and CDR2 is SVGEGT. With V trimmed by 4 bases and J by 3 bases, 2 bases remained unmatched. The CDR3 loop is CASSSDRYYGYTF. The CDR3 region has the DNA TGTGCCAGCAGTTCGGACAGGTACTATGGCTACACCTTC.

This clone was picked up one time. This chain uses TRBV7-6 with TRBJ2-7, with 7 bases that match TRBD2. V lost 4 bases, J lost 2 bases, and 14 bases stayed unmatched. The CDR3 has 17 amino acids. Germline V lookup: CDR1 SGHVS, CDR2 FNYEAQ. DNA of the CDR3: TGTGCCAGCAGCTCTAGAGGTGGGGGGGTACCCCCCTACGAGCAGTACTTC. It codes for CASSSRGGGVPPYEQYF.

J is TRBJ2-7 and V is TRBV7-2, with 7 bases identical to TRBD1. The CDR3 spans 14 residues. The V and J ends lost 4 bases and 4 bases, in that order; junction bases with no gene match: 7. Germline CDR1 SGHTA, CDR2 FQGNSA. CDR3 protein: CASSSRQGRYEQYF. CDR3 nucleotides: TGTGCCAGCAGCTCTCGACAGGGACGGTACGAGCAGTACTTC.

The rearrangement joins TRBV9 to TRBJ2-7; 11 bases align to TRBD2. Per germline, CDR1 SGDLS and CDR2 YYNGEE. The CDR3 has 16 amino acids. Losses at the gene ends were 0 bases for V and 3 bases for J; bases not matched to a gene: 5. The CDR3 loop reads CASSVAPTSGGYEQYF. The CDR3 coding sequence is TGTGCCAGCAGCGTAGCCCCTACTAGCGGGGGCTACGAGCAGTACTTC. The full variable domain, in which reference TRBV9 and TRBJ2-7 provide the parts outside the CDR3, is DSGVTQTPKHLITATGQRVTLRCSPRSGDLSVYWYQQSLDQGLQFLIQYYNGEERAKGNILERFSAQQFPDLHSELNLSSLELGDSALYFCASSVAPTSGGYEQYFGPGTRLTVT.